The next 22 T cell receptor beta chains were all read from a single sample in a study of tumor-infiltrating lymphocytes in primary liver carcinoma (dated by TCRdb to about 2017). The sequencer listed for this sample is Illumina HiSeq 2500. TCRbeta-specific cDNA was reverse-transcribed from 500 ng total RNA using a constant-region primer and ProtoScript II reverse transcriptase. The TCRbeta libraries were prepared through three rounds of nested multiplex PCR following a slightly modified ARM-PCR procedure. The first two PCR rounds used multiplex TRBV1-TRBV30 forward primers with a Cbeta reverse primer, each for 10 cycles. TCRdb trimmed the raw reads at Q25, called clones with MiXCR and kept productive beta chains. CDR3 protein sequences are deduplicated, and each keeps its most common genes and DNA. The sample table shows 65,000 to 80,000 distinct CDR3 sequences, and about 72% are seen once. 28% of the sample is held by the ten biggest clonotypes.

Total RNA and DNA were co-extracted from roughly 20-30 mg of bulk tissue with the AllPrep DNA/RNA mini kit, without cell sorting. Sequencing was performed on liver tumor tissue from sampling region 4. This specimen's cell subset or site label, interpreted: tumor region T4, right-lateral pole. Receptors originate from a man aged 40-50 years with primary liver carcinoma and hepatitis B virus infection.

This clonotype was counted ten times or more. The chain employs TRBV28 and TRBJ1-1; TRBD1 might be the D (5 bases). The ends were cut back, 4 bases at V and 6 bases at J, with 15 bases in the middle. Germline CDR1 reads MDHEN; CDR2 reads SYDVKM. The CDR3 runs 14 residues. The CDR3 sequence is CASSSQGEIAEAFF. In nucleotides, the CDR3 is TGTGCCAGCAGTTCTCAGGGAGAGATAGCTGAAGCTTTCTTT.

Regarding this clonotype: Sequence at one end of the junction differs from germline and may be a read error. The V gene is TRBV28, the J gene TRBJ1-4; TRBD1 might be the D (6 bases). CDR3 length: 15 residues. CDR1 MDHEN and CDR2 SYDVKM come from the germline V gene. The CDR3 sequence: CASCLDQGSNEKLFF. In nucleotides, the CDR3 is TGTGCCAGCTGTTTAGATCAGGGGTCTAACGAAAAACTGTTTTTT.

This clonotype came up many times. The chain employs TRBV12-3 or TRBV12-4 and TRBJ2-1; the D is unclear. The CDR3 extends over 11 amino acids. Trimming cost V 7 bases and J 6 bases, with 7 bases left between them. The CDR3 DNA is TGTGCCAGCACCATTGGCAATGAGCAGTTCTTC. This codes for CASTIGNEQFF.

This clonotype was detected ten times or more. This chain links TRBV6-5 with TRBJ1-1; 7 bases match TRBD1. The CDR3 extends over 15 amino acids. Germline loops: CDR1 MNHEY, CDR2 SVGAGI. The V segment lost 6 bases and the J segment 0 bases; nucleotides outside the gene matches: 7. The chain's CDR3 is CASSRGTVMNTEAFF. CDR3 DNA: TGTGCCAGCAGCAGGGGGACAGTTATGAACACTGAAGCTTTCTTT.

With regard to this clonotype: It is unclear where the CDR3 begins or ends on the DNA, so no DNA is shown, and the CDR3 is as TCRdb lists it. This sequence joins TRBV11-1 and TRBJ2-5; TRBD2 is the table's D call, not checked against the DNA. With termini counted, the CDR3 has 14 amino acids. The germline gives CDR1 SGHAT, CDR2 FQDESV (reference sequence). The chain's CDR3 is CGCSAGGPQGIQYF.

Judged by abundance, this clonotype is medium-sized. The chain has TRBV11-2 and TRBJ2-3; D is ambiguous. Germline assignment: CDR1 SGHAT and CDR2 FQNNGV. The CDR3 runs to 13 residues. Trimming pared 5 bases from V and 2 bases from J, leaving 8 bases between. CDR3 bases: TGTGCCAGCAGCCACTGGACCACAGATACGCAGTATTTT. Residues: CASSHWTTDTQYF.

Regarding this clonotype: This may be a read error: a much more frequent sequence differs by one nucleotide. The chain recombines TRBV5-4 with TRBJ2-2; D tentatively fits TRBD1 or TRBD2 (5 bases each). Germline V gene sequence: CDR1 SGHNT, CDR2 YYREEE (reference sequence). The CDR3 consists of 15 residues. The CDR3 loop reads CANSSGTHYTGELFF. CDR3 nucleotide sequence: TGTGCCAACAGCTCCGGGACCCACTACACCGGGGAGCTGTTTTTT.

This CDR3 reads CSVYRVGEQFF. The DNA for the CDR3 is TGCAGTGTGTACAGGGTGGGTGAGCAGTTCTTC. The chain joins TRBV29-1 to TRBJ2-1, with D possibly TRBD1 on 6 matching bases. Germline V gene sequence: CDR1 SQVTM, CDR2 ANQGSEA. The CDR3 spans 11 residues.

About this clonotype itself: It is likely a read error, because the conserved phenylalanine at the end of the CDR3 is missing. The DNA is left out, because the CDR3 cannot be placed on it with certainty; the CDR3 is given as TCRdb lists it. The V call is TRBV11-2, the J call TRBJ2-2; no check of the table's D call, TRBD1, against the DNA was made. The CDR3 is 17 amino acids long, termini counted. Germline CDR1 SGHAT, CDR2 FQNNGV. This CDR3 reads CTSSFDRDMVGTGELFS.

Comment on this clonotype: Being one base from a much bigger clone, this may be a read error. The rearrangement links TRBV30 to TRBJ2-7; a possible D gene is TRBD2 (6 bases). From germline, CDR1 is GTSNPN and CDR2 SVGIG (reference sequence). CDR3 length: 18 amino acids. Here the CDR3 reads CAWSTRGWSSSPSHEEYF. In DNA form, the CDR3 reads TGTGCCTGGAGTACCCGGGGGTGGTCGAGTTCGCCGTCCCACGAGGAGTACTTC. The whole variable domain, remainder taken from reference TRBV30 and TRBJ2-7, is SQTIHQWPATLVQPVGSPLSLECTVEGTSNPNLYWYRQAAGRGLQLLFYSVGIGQISSEVPQNLSASRPQDRQFILSSKKLLLSDSGFYLCAWSTRGWSSSPSHEEYFGPGTRLTVT.

To note about this clonotype: A much more abundant neighbour one base away suggests this may be a read error. The final CDR3 position lacks the conserved phenylalanine or tryptophan, pointing to a likely read error. The chain recombines TRBV2 with TRBJ2-5; 7 bases are shared with TRBD2. Germline-derived CDR1 and CDR2 are SNHLY and FYNNEI. The CDR3 covers 13 residues. The ends lost 11 bases at V and 1 base at J; junction bases unmatched: 7. CDR3 DNA: TGTGCCGCGGAGACTAGCAGCCAAGAGACCCAGTACATC. It encodes CAAETSSQETQYI.

Regarding this clonotype: An end of the junction does not agree with germline; a read error may underlie this. The rearrangement uses TRBV11-2 and TRBJ2-2, with 9 bases aligning to TRBD1. The CDR3 is 17 residues long. The germline V gene encodes CDR1 SGHAT and CDR2 FQNNGV. The CDR3 spells CAGSFDRDRVGTRVLFF. CDR3 in DNA: TGTGCCGGCAGCTTTGATCGGGACAGGGTCGGCACCAGGGTGCTGTTTTTT. Based on the CDR3 plus reference TRBV11-2 and TRBJ2-2, the full variable domain is EAGVAQSPRYKIIEKRQSVAFWCNPISGHATLYWYQQILGQGPKLLIQFQNNGVVDDSQLPKDRFSAERLKGVDSTLKIQPAKLEDSAVYLCAGSFDRDRVGTRVLFFGEGSRLTVL.

In this sample, this clonotype turned up once. A read error may account for a junction end that differs from germline. CDR3 protein: CASSFGAGTANSEAFF. The CDR3 DNA follows: TGCGCCAGCAGCTTTGGGGCCGGGACAGCGAACAGTGAAGCTTTCTTT. This chain uses TRBV5-4 with TRBJ1-1; TRBD1 aligns across 7 bases. The V gene's germline CDR1 is SGHNT and CDR2 YYREEE (reference sequence). The CDR3 extends over 16 amino acids.

Comments on this clonotype: Germline and junction disagree at one end, which may indicate a read error. The chain combines TRBV13 with TRBJ1-5; 9 bases agree with TRBD1. This CDR3 has 18 residues. The germline CDR1 and CDR2 sequences are PRHDT and FYEKMQ (reference sequence). CDR3 residues: CASSLNPPTGGDDQPRHF. The CDR3 DNA reads as TGTGCCAGCAGCCTAAACCCTCCTACAGGGGGCGACGATCAGCCCCGGCATTTT.

Regarding this clonotype: This CDR3 is missing its conserved last phenylalanine or tryptophan, likely due to a read error. The chain employs TRBV29-1 and TRBJ2-1, with a tentative D call TRBD2 (6 bases). Germline V CDR1 and CDR2: SQVTM, ANQGSEA. The CDR3 loop spans 12 amino acids. The CDR3 region is CSVDRDWREQFL. As DNA, the CDR3 is TGCAGTGTTGACCGGGACTGGCGAGAGCAGTTCCTC.

The J gene is TRBJ2-1, the V gene TRBV7-9, with D possibly being TRBD2 (5 bases). Germline V gene sequence: CDR1 SEHNR, CDR2 FQNEAQ (reference sequence). The CDR3 is 15 residues long. V was shortened by 5 bases and J by 6 bases, with 17 bases between the two germline ends. Here the CDR3 reads CASSPRISAVNEQFF. The CDR3 bases are TGTGCCAGCAGCCCTAGGATTAGCGCAGTCAATGAGCAGTTCTTC.

In regard to this clonotype: The junction shows a germline mismatch at one end, possibly a read error. This chain joins TRBV4-1 and TRBJ2-4; 8 bases map to TRBD2. The CDR3 totals 19 residues. Germline loops: CDR1 MGHRA, CDR2 YSYEKL. The CDR3 sequence: CASRQDSGGGSPAKNIQYF. The CDR3 DNA reads as TGCGCCAGCAGGCAAGATTCGGGGGGGGGCAGCCCTGCCAAAAACATTCAGTACTTC.

This clonotype came up a few times. This may be a read error, as it is one base from a much larger clone. This chain connects TRBV6-5 to TRBJ2-1, with D uncertain. In germline, CDR1 is MNHEY, CDR2 SVGAGI. The CDR3 is 14 amino acids. The CDR3 DNA sequence: TGTGCCAGCAGTTACGGGTCGGGCGGCAATGGGCAGTTCTTC. Amino acid sequence: CASSYGSGGNGQFF.

This clonotype came up a few times. The CDR3 end shows no conserved phenylalanine or tryptophan, and so a read error is likely. This chain connects TRBV6-2 or TRBV6-3 to TRBJ2-7; the D gene is possibly TRBD2 (6 bases). Germline V gene sequence: CDR1 MNHEY, CDR2 SVGEGT. CDR3 length: 17 amino acids. The DNA of the CDR3 is TGTGCAATCAGCCCCGCTTCCGGGCTCGGGAGATTCTACGAGCAGTACCTC. Its translation is CAISPASGLGRFYEQYL.

Concerning this clonotype: A junction end diverges from the germline sequence, so it may reflect a read error. V gene TRBV5-4 combines with J gene TRBJ2-1; D is undetermined. The CDR3 runs to 15 residues. Germline CDR1 and CDR2: SGHNT and YYREEE (reference sequence). The CDR3 DNA is TGCGCCAGCAGCGCCGGTTACACCTCCTACAATGAGCAGTTCTTC. Protein sequence: CASSAGYTSYNEQFF.

For this clonotype: Lacking the conserved final phenylalanine or tryptophan, this CDR3 likely reflects a read error. Because the CDR3's place on the DNA is in doubt, the DNA is left out and the CDR3 is given as listed by TCRdb. This chain's CDR3 is CASSLHQGETQNY. J is TRBJ2-5 and V is TRBV11-3. Germline assignment: CDR1 SGHNT and CDR2 YENEEA. The CDR3 is 13 residues long, counting both termini.

Remarks on this clonotype: The junction does not match germline at one end; this may be a read error. This rearrangement joins TRBV6-5 to TRBJ2-5; D is possibly TRBD1 or TRBD2 (6 bases each). CDR1 and CDR2 (germline): MNHEY, SVGAGI. This CDR3 region has 14 residues. The CDR3 loop reads CASMSGALQGTQYF. Here the CDR3 DNA reads TGTGCCAGCATGTCGGGGGCCCTTCAAGGGACCCAGTACTTC.